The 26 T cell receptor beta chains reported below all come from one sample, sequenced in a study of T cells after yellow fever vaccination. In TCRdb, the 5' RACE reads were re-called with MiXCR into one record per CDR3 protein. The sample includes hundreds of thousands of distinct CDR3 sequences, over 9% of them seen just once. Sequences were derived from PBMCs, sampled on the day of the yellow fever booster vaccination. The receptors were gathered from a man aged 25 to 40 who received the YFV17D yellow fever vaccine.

The CDR3 nucleotides read TGCAGTGCTAGATTCCCCGCCCTGAGCTCCTACGAGCAGTACTTC. It codes for CSARFPALSSYEQYF. This chain links TRBV20-1 with TRBJ2-7; D is undetermined. Germline CDR1 and CDR2: DFQATT and SNEGSKA (reference sequence). This CDR3 spans 15 amino acids. The V end was cut by 2 bases, the J end by 0 bases, with 14 bases between.

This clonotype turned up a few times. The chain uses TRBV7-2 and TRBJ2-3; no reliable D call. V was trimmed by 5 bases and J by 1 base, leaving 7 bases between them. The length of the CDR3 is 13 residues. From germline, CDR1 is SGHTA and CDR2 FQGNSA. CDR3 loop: CASSRPGTDTQYF. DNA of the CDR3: TGTGCCAGCAGCCGACCAGGCACAGATACGCAGTATTTT.

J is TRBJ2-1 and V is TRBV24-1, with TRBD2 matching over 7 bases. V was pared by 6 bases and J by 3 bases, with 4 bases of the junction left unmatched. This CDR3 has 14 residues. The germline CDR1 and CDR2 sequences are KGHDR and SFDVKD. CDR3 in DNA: TGTGCCACCAGTTCCGGGAGGAACTACAATGAGCAGTTCTTC. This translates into CATSSGRNYNEQFF.

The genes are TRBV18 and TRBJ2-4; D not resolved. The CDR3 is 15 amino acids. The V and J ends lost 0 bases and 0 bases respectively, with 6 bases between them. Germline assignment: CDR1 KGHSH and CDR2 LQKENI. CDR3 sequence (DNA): TGTGCCAGCTCACCACCGAACGTAGCCAAAAACATTCAGTACTTC. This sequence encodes CASSPPNVAKNIQYF.

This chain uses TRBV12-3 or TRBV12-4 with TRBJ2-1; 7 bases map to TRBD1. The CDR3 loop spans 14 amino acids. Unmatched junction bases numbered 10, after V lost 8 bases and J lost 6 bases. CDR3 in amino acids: CASLPWAGGNEQFF. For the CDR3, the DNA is TGTGCCAGCCTCCCTTGGGCAGGGGGCAATGAGCAGTTCTTC.

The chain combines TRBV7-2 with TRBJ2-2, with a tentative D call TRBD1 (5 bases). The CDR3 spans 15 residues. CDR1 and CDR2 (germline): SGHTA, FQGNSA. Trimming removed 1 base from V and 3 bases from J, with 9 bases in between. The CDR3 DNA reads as TGTGCCAGCAGCTTAGACAGGAGTTACACCGGGGAGCTGTTTTTT. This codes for CASSLDRSYTGELFF.

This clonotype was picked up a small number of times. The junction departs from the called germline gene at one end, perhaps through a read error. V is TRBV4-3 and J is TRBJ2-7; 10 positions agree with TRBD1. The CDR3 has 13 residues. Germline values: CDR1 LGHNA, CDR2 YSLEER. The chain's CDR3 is CASSQDQRGQGLF. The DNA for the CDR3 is TGCGCCAGCAGCCAAGATCAACGGGGACAGGGGCTATTC.

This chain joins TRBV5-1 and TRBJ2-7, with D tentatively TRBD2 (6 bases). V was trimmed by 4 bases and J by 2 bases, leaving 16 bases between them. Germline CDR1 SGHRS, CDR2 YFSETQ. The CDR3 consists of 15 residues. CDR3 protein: CASSLTSSETYEQYF. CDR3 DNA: TGCGCCAGCAGCCTGACGTCTAGCGAGACCTACGAGCAGTACTTC.

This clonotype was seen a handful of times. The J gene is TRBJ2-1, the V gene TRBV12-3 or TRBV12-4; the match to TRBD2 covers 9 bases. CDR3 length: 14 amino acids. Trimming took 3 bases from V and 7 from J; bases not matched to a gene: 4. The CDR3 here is CASSFSGSRNEQFF. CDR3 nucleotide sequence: TGTGCCAGCAGTTTTAGCGGGAGTCGAAATGAGCAGTTCTTC.

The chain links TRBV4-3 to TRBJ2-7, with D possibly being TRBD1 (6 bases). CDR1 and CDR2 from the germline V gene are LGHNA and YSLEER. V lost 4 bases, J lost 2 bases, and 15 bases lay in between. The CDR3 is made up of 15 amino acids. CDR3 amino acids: CASSLGTRDPYEQYF. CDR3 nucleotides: TGCGCCAGCAGCCTGGGGACAAGGGACCCCTACGAGCAGTACTTC.

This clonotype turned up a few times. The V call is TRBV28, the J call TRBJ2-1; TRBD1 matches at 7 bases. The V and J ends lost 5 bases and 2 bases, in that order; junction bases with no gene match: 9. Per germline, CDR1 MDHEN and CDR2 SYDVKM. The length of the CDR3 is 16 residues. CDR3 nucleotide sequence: TGTGCCAGCAGTACCCACACAGGGGTCCCCTACAATGAGCAGTTCTTC. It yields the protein CASSTHTGVPYNEQFF.

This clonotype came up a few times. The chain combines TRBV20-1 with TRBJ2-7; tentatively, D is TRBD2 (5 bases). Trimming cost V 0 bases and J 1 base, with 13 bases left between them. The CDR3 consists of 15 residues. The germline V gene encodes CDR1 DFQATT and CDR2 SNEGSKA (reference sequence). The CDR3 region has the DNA TGCAGTGCTAGAGATCTGGAACGGGGATCCTACGAGCAGTACTTC. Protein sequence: CSARDLERGSYEQYF.

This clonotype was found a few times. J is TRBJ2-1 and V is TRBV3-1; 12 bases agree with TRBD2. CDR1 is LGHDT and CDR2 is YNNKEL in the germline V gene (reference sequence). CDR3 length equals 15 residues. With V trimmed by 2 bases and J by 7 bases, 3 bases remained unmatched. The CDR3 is CASSQRLAGVNEQFF. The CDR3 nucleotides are TGTGCCAGCAGCCAAAGACTAGCGGGAGTGAATGAGCAGTTCTTC.

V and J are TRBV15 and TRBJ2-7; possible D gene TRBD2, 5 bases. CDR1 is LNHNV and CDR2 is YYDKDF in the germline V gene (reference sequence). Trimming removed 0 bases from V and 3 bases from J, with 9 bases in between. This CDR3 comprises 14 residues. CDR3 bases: TGTGCCACCAGCAGAGAATCCGGGGTCTACGAGCAGTACTTC. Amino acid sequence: CATSRESGVYEQYF.

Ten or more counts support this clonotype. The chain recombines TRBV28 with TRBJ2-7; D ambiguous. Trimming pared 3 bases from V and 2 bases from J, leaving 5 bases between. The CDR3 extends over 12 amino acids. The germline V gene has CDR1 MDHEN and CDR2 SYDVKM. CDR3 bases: TGTGCCAGCAGTTTTCCCGCCTACGAGCAGTACTTC. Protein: CASSFPAYEQYF.

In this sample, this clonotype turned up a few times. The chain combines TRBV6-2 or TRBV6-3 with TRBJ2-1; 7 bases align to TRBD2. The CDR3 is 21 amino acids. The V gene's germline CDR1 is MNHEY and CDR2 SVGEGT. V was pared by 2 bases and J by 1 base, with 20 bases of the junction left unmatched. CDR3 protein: CASSYPSGLAETGGSYNEQFF. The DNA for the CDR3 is TGTGCCAGCAGTTACCCGTCAGGGCTAGCGGAAACTGGGGGATCCTACAATGAGCAGTTCTTC.

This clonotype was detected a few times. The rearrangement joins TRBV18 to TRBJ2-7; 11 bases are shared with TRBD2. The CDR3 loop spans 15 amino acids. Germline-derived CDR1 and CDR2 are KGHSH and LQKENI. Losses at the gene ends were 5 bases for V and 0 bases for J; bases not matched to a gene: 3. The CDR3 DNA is TGTGCCAGCTCAGAGGGACTAGCGGACTCCTACGAGCAGTACTTC. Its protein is CASSEGLADSYEQYF. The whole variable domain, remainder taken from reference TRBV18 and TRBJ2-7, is NAGVMQNPRHLVRRRGQEARLRCSPMKGHSHVYWYRQLPEEGLKFMVYLQKENIIDESGMPKERFSAEFPKEGPSILRIQQVVRGDSAAYFCASSEGLADSYEQYFGPGTRLTVT.

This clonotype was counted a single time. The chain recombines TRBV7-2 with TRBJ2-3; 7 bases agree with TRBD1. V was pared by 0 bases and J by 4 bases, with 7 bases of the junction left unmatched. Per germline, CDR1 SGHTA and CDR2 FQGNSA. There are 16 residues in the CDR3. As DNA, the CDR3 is TGTGCCAGCAGCTTAGCAGGGGGCAGGGGCTCAGATACGCAGTATTTT. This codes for CASSLAGGRGSDTQYF.

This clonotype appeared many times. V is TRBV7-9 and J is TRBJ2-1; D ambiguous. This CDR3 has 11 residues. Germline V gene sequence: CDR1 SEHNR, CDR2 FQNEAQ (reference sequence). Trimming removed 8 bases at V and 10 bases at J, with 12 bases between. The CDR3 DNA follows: TGTGCCAGCGGGCCCGCAGCCGAGCAGTTCTTC. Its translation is CASGPAAEQFF.

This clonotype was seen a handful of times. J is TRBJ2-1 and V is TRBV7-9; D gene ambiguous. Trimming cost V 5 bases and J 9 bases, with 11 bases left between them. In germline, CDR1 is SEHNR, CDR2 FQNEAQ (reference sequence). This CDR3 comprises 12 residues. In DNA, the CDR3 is TGTGCCAGCAGCCCCGGACGCATTGAGCAGTTCTTC. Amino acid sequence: CASSPGRIEQFF.

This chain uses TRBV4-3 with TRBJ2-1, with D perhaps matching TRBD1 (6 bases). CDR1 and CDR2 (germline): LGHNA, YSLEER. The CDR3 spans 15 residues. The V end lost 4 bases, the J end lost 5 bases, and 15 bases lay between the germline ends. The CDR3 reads CASSRGQPLDNEQFF. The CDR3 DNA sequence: TGCGCCAGCAGCCGGGGGCAGCCACTTGACAATGAGCAGTTCTTC.

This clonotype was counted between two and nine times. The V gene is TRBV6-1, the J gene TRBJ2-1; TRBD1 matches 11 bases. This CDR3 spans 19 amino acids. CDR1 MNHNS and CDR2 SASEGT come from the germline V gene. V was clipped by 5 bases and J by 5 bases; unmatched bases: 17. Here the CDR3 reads CASSPRTGGGLNWNNEQFF. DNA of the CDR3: TGTGCCAGCAGTCCCCGGACAGGGGGCGGACTAAATTGGAACAATGAGCAGTTCTTC.

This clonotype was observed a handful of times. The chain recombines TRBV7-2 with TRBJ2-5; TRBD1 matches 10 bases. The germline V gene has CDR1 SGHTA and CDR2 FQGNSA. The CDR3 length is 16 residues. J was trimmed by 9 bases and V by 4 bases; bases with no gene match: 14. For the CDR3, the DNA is TGTGCCAGCAGCTATAGACAGGGGGCCGTTTATTCCGCCCAGTACTTC. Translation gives CASSYRQGAVYSAQYF.

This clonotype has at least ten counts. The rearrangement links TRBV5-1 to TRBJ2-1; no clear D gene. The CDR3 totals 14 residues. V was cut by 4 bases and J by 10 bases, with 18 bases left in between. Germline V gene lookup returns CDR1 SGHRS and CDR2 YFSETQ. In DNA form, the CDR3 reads TGCGCCAGCAGCGCGGACCTCGGCCCACTAGAGCAGTTCTTC. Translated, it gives CASSADLGPLEQFF.

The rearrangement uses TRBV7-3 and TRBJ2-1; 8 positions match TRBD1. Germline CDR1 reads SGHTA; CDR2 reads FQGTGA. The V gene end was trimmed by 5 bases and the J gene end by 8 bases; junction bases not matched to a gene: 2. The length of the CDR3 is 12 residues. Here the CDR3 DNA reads TGTGCCAGCAGCACGACAGGGGATGAGCAGTTCTTC. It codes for CASSTTGDEQFF.

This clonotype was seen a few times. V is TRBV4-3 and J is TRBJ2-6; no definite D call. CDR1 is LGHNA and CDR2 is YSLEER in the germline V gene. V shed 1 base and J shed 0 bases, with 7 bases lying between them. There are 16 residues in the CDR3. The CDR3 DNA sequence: TGCGCCAGCAGCCAAGGCGTGAACTCTGGGGCCAACGTCCTGACTTTC. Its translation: CASSQGVNSGANVLTF.